Listed below are T cell receptor beta chains from one sample, sequenced in a study of blood T cell repertoires in COVID-19. The protocol was immunoSEQ multiplex PCR, while the TCRdb copy is restricted to in-frame clones and leaves out a portion. The table includes 250,000 to 400,000 clones, approximately 88% detected once. Sequenced: peripheral blood. Every receptor here comes from a woman in her 30s with COVID-19, enrolled during active disease. CDR3s include the opening cysteine and the closing phenylalanine or tryptophan. Fields, in order: J gene, V gene, D gene, clone size, CDR3 protein, CDR3 DNA. A D gene is named only where the DNA matches it firmly. Only some rows state a clone size, as once, few, many or a class for expanded clones.

j_gene: TRBJ1-5
v_gene: TRBV20-1
d_gene: .
abundance: .
CDR3aa: CSASSGFSGQPQHF
CDR3nt: TGCAGTGCTAGTAGCGGGTTCAGTGGACAGCCCCAGCATTTT

j_gene: TRBJ1-1
v_gene: TRBV9
d_gene: TRBD1
abundance: .
CDR3aa: CASSPGGQEGTEAFF
CDR3nt: TGTGCCAGCAGCCCCGGAGGACAGGAGGGGACTGAAGCTTTCTTT

j_gene: TRBJ1-2
v_gene: TRBV9
d_gene: .
abundance: .
CDR3aa: CASSVGPRDGYTF
CDR3nt: TGTGCCAGCAGCGTAGGACCGAGGGATGGCTACACCTTC

j_gene: TRBJ2-3
v_gene: TRBV5-6
d_gene: TRBD1
abundance: .
CDR3aa: CASARDRGDTQYF
CDR3nt: TGTGCCAGCGCCCGGGACAGGGGGGATACGCAGTATTTT

j_gene: TRBJ1-1
v_gene: TRBV6-1
d_gene: .
abundance: .
CDR3aa: CASSDYRYTEAFF
CDR3nt: TGTGCCAGCAGTGATTACAGGTACACTGAAGCTTTCTTT

j_gene: TRBJ2-1
v_gene: TRBV7-6
d_gene: TRBD2
abundance: .
CDR3aa: CASSLYSGGFSYNEQFF
CDR3nt: TGTGCCAGCAGCTTGTATAGCGGGGGGTTCTCCTACAATGAGCAGTTCTTC

j_gene: TRBJ2-2
v_gene: TRBV6-6
d_gene: TRBD1
abundance: .
CDR3aa: CASSHRDRATGELFF
CDR3nt: TGTGCCAGCAGTCACCGGGACAGGGCCACCGGGGAGCTGTTTTTT

j_gene: TRBJ2-5
v_gene: TRBV7-9
d_gene: .
abundance: .
CDR3aa: CASSNLETQYF
CDR3nt: TGTGCCAGCAGCAATCTAGAGACCCAGTACTTC

j_gene: TRBJ1-6
v_gene: TRBV19
d_gene: TRBD1
abundance: .
CDR3aa: CASSIYHRGSNSPLHF
CDR3nt: TGTGCCAGTAGTATATACCACAGGGGTAGTAATTCACCCCTCCACTTT

j_gene: TRBJ2-5
v_gene: TRBV4-2
d_gene: TRBD2
abundance: .
CDR3aa: CASSQLNSGGFQETQYF
CDR3nt: TGTGCCAGCAGCCAACTTAATAGCGGGGGCTTCCAAGAGACCCAGTACTTC

j_gene: TRBJ2-5
v_gene: TRBV11-2
d_gene: TRBD1
abundance: .
CDR3aa: CASSWEPGTDQETQYF
CDR3nt: TGTGCCAGCAGCTGGGAACCCGGGACAGACCAAGAGACCCAGTACTTC

j_gene: TRBJ2-5
v_gene: TRBV6-1
d_gene: TRBD2
abundance: .
CDR3aa: CASSEVSSGGASKTQYF
CDR3nt: TGTGCCAGCAGTGAAGTCTCTAGCGGGGGGGCTTCGAAGACCCAGTACTTC

j_gene: TRBJ2-7
v_gene: TRBV6-5
d_gene: TRBD1
abundance: .
CDR3aa: CASSYSGQFYEQYF
CDR3nt: TGTGCCAGCAGTTACTCGGGACAGTTTTACGAGCAGTACTTC

j_gene: TRBJ1-3
v_gene: TRBV5-1
d_gene: TRBD1
abundance: .
CDR3aa: CASSLWTGAENTIYF
CDR3nt: TGCGCCAGCAGCTTGTGGACAGGGGCTGAAAACACCATATATTTT

j_gene: TRBJ2-1
v_gene: TRBV2
d_gene: TRBD1
abundance: .
CDR3aa: CASRNPGQGNNEQFF
CDR3nt: TGTGCCAGCAGGAACCCGGGACAGGGTAACAATGAGCAGTTCTTC

j_gene: TRBJ2-2
v_gene: TRBV6-5
d_gene: .
abundance: .
CDR3aa: CASSWSGTGELFF
CDR3nt: TGTGCCAGCAGCTGGAGTGGCACCGGGGAGCTGTTTTTT

j_gene: TRBJ1-1
v_gene: TRBV7-6
d_gene: .
abundance: .
CDR3aa: CASSVGGPNTEAFF
CDR3nt: TGTGCCAGCAGCGTCGGGGGGCCGAACACTGAAGCTTTCTTT

j_gene: TRBJ1-5
v_gene: TRBV19
d_gene: .
abundance: .
CDR3aa: CASSPFGYSNQPQHF
CDR3nt: TGTGCCAGTAGTCCGTTCGGGTACAGCAATCAGCCCCAGCATTTT

j_gene: TRBJ1-2
v_gene: TRBV7-9
d_gene: .
abundance: .
CDR3aa: CASSTYREGYGYTF
CDR3nt: TGTGCCAGCAGCACGTACAGGGAAGGTTATGGCTACACCTTC

j_gene: TRBJ2-2
v_gene: TRBV6-4
d_gene: TRBD2
abundance: .
CDR3aa: CASSAGTSDTGELFF
CDR3nt: TGTGCCAGCAGTGCTGGGACTAGTGACACCGGGGAGCTGTTTTTT

j_gene: TRBJ1-2
v_gene: TRBV5-1
d_gene: .
abundance: .
CDR3aa: CASSLGAGRGIYGYTF
CDR3nt: TGCGCCAGCAGCTTGGGTGCGGGGCGTGGGATCTATGGCTACACCTTC

j_gene: TRBJ2-3
v_gene: TRBV9
d_gene: TRBD2
abundance: .
CDR3aa: CASSVGSGGLVEAQYF
CDR3nt: TGTGCCAGCAGCGTAGGAAGCGGGGGATTAGTAGAAGCGCAGTATTTT

j_gene: TRBJ1-2
v_gene: TRBV7-9
d_gene: TRBD1
abundance: .
CDR3aa: CASSLSWGSGQAIYGYTF
CDR3nt: TGTGCCAGCAGCTTGAGTTGGGGGTCGGGACAGGCAATTTATGGCTACACCTTC

j_gene: TRBJ2-5
v_gene: TRBV5-1
d_gene: .
abundance: .
CDR3aa: CASSFGGTETQYF
CDR3nt: TGCGCCAGCAGCTTCGGGGGTACAGAGACCCAGTACTTC

j_gene: TRBJ2-2
v_gene: TRBV3-1/TRBV3-2
d_gene: .
abundance: .
CDR3aa: CASSQVASLSGELFF
CDR3nt: TGTGCCAGCAGCCAAGTAGCTAGCCTCAGCGGGGAGCTGTTTTTT

j_gene: TRBJ2-2
v_gene: TRBV11-1
d_gene: TRBD2
abundance: .
CDR3aa: CAISGRGANTGELFF
CDR3nt: TGTGCCATATCGGGGCGGGGGGCGAACACCGGGGAGCTGTTTTTT

j_gene: TRBJ1-3
v_gene: TRBV28
d_gene: .
abundance: .
CDR3aa: CASSLWGGGLPYF
CDR3nt: TGTGCCAGCAGTTTATGGGGGGGAGGATTGCCGTATTTT

j_gene: TRBJ1-5
v_gene: TRBV4-1
d_gene: .
abundance: .
CDR3aa: CASSQVGARQPQHF
CDR3nt: TGCGCCAGCAGCCAAGTGGGGGCGCGGCAGCCCCAGCATTTT

j_gene: TRBJ1-5
v_gene: TRBV6-5
d_gene: .
abundance: .
CDR3aa: CASSRALRDQPQHF
CDR3nt: TGTGCCAGCAGTAGGGCCTTGAGGGATCAGCCCCAGCATTTT

j_gene: TRBJ1-2
v_gene: TRBV12-3/TRBV12-4
d_gene: .
abundance: .
CDR3aa: CASSLDAVVGYTF
CDR3nt: TGTGCCAGCAGTTTAGATGCGGTGGTTGGCTACACCTTC

j_gene: TRBJ2-2
v_gene: TRBV11-3
d_gene: TRBD1
abundance: once
CDR3aa: CATGTGSTGELFF
CDR3nt: TGTGCCACCGGGACAGGGAGCACCGGGGAGCTGTTTTTT

j_gene: TRBJ1-2
v_gene: TRBV5-5
d_gene: TRBD1
abundance: .
CDR3aa: CASSLGDSGGYTF
CDR3nt: TGTGCCAGCAGCTTGGGGGACAGTGGTGGCTACACCTTC

j_gene: TRBJ2-2
v_gene: TRBV30
d_gene: .
abundance: .
CDR3aa: CAWSVSLYTGELFF
CDR3nt: TGTGCCTGGAGTGTAAGCCTCTACACCGGGGAGCTGTTTTTT

j_gene: TRBJ2-2
v_gene: TRBV29-1
d_gene: .
abundance: .
CDR3aa: CSVVWQVGTGELFF
CDR3nt: TGCAGCGTTGTCTGGCAGGTGGGCACCGGGGAGCTGTTTTTT

j_gene: TRBJ2-7
v_gene: TRBV12-3/TRBV12-4
d_gene: .
abundance: once
CDR3aa: CASSLDPREQYF
CDR3nt: TGTGCCAGCAGTTTAGATCCCAGGGAGCAGTACTTC

j_gene: TRBJ2-2
v_gene: TRBV4-1
d_gene: .
abundance: .
CDR3aa: CASSHPRTVHSGELFF
CDR3nt: TGCGCCAGCAGCCATCCTCGGACAGTACATTCCGGGGAGCTGTTTTTT

j_gene: TRBJ2-2
v_gene: TRBV6-2/TRBV6-3
d_gene: .
abundance: once
CDR3aa: CASSQTAGGGELFF
CDR3nt: TGTGCCAGCAGTCAAACCGCAGGTGGCGGGGAGCTGTTTTTT

j_gene: TRBJ1-4
v_gene: TRBV18
d_gene: .
abundance: .
CDR3aa: CASSPPNVGASEKLFF
CDR3nt: TGTGCCAGCTCACCACCTAATGTCGGAGCCTCTGAAAAACTGTTTTTT

j_gene: TRBJ1-6
v_gene: TRBV15
d_gene: .
abundance: once
CDR3aa: CATRAGGAAAHNSPLHF
CDR3nt: TGTGCCACCAGGGCAGGAGGGGCGGCCGCCCATAATTCACCCCTCCACTTT

j_gene: TRBJ1-5
v_gene: TRBV6-5
d_gene: .
abundance: .
CDR3aa: CASSLQGGDQPQHF
CDR3nt: TGTGCCAGCAGCCTACAGGGTGGCGATCAGCCCCAGCATTTT

j_gene: TRBJ2-3
v_gene: TRBV24-1
d_gene: TRBD1
abundance: few
CDR3aa: CATSYGQGASDTQYF
CDR3nt: TGTGCCACCAGCTACGGACAGGGGGCGTCGGATACGCAGTATTTT

j_gene: TRBJ1-4
v_gene: TRBV11-2
d_gene: .
abundance: .
CDR3aa: CASSFGTLYEKLFF
CDR3nt: TGTGCCAGCAGCTTTGGGACACTCTATGAAAAACTGTTTTTT